A selection of T cell receptor beta chains follows, all from one sample in a study of cytomegalovirus exposure and HLA in healthy donors. Libraries were prepared by immunoSEQ multiplex PCR; TCRdb keeps only in-frame clonotypes and omits some of them. Of fewer than 250,000 clones listed, roughly 79% are singletons. Material: PBMCs. These receptors originate from a woman under 30 in good health and CMV-seronegative. The CDR3 runs from the conserved cysteine through the conserved F or W. A D gene is named only where the DNA matches it firmly. Only some rows state a clone size, as once, few, many or a class for expanded clones.

D,size,J,V,CDR3,DNA
-,-,TRBJ1-5,TRBV11-2,CASSFGHLGQPQHF,TGTGCCAGCAGCTTTGGACACCTAGGACAGCCCCAGCATTTT
-,-,TRBJ1-5,TRBV6-6,CASSYPQVGRIQPQHF,TGTGCCAGCAGTTACCCCCAAGTCGGGAGGATTCAGCCCCAGCATTTT
TRBD1,-,TRBJ1-2,TRBV6-5,CASSYSTTGDYYGYTF,TGTGCCAGCAGTTACTCCACGACAGGGGATTACTATGGCTACACCTTC
TRBD2,-,TRBJ2-7,TRBV5-1,CASSPGGYEQYF,TGCGCCAGCAGCCCGGGGGGCTACGAGCAGTACTTC
-,-,TRBJ2-7,TRBV6-1,CASSDSSTQRGANSYEQYF,TGTGCCAGCAGTGACAGTTCCACCCAACGGGGGGCGAACTCCTACGAGCAGTACTTC
TRBD1,-,TRBJ1-5,TRBV19,CASSIARTGPQWPQHF,TGTGCCAGTAGTATAGCTAGGACAGGGCCCCAATGGCCCCAGCATTTT
-,-,TRBJ1-4,TRBV5-4,CASSLIGEGEKLFF,TGTGCCAGCAGCTTGATAGGGGAGGGGGAAAAACTGTTTTTT
TRBD2,-,TRBJ2-3,TRBV7-6,CASSLEATSGSPDTQYF,TGTGCCAGCAGCTTAGAGGCGACTAGCGGGAGCCCAGATACGCAGTATTTT
-,-,TRBJ1-1,TRBV28,CASTFRNTEAFF,TGTGCCAGCACCTTTCGGAACACTGAAGCTTTCTTT
-,-,TRBJ2-1,TRBV7-7,CASSQQGTYNEQFF,TGTGCTAGCAGCCAACAGGGTACCTACAATGAGCAGTTCTTC
-,-,TRBJ1-6,TRBV27,CASSLLNSPLHF,TGTGCCAGCAGCTTACTCAATTCACCCCTCCACTTT
TRBD2,-,TRBJ2-1,TRBV4-1,CASSQGLPGLADFF,TGCGCCAGCAGCCAAGGCCTCCCGGGACTAGCCGACTTCTTC
-,-,TRBJ1-1,TRBV5-1,CASSLQRMNTEAFF,TGCGCCAGCAGCTTACAACGTATGAACACTGAAGCTTTCTTT
TRBD1,-,TRBJ1-6,TRBV19,CASSIKLQGNSPLHF,TGTGCCAGTAGTATCAAATTACAGGGGAATTCACCCCTCCACTTT
-,-,TRBJ1-1,TRBV4-2,CASSQSATVNTEAFF,TGTGCCAGCAGCCAATCTGCGACAGTTAACACTGAAGCTTTCTTT
-,-,TRBJ2-2,TRBV29-1,CSAEGGRSTGELFF,TGCAGCGCAGAGGGGGGGCGCAGCACCGGGGAGCTGTTTTTT
TRBD1,-,TRBJ2-1,TRBV4-3,CASSQGPSRGINEQFF,TGCGCCAGCAGCCAAGGTCCTTCCAGGGGGATCAATGAGCAGTTCTTC
-,-,TRBJ2-2,TRBV28,CASSPRQIYTGELFF,TGTGCCAGCAGTCCCAGACAGATTTACACCGGGGAGCTGTTTTTT
TRBD2,-,TRBJ2-1,TRBV19,CASSNQGLAGGNEQFF,TGTGCCAGTAGTAATCAGGGACTAGCGGGGGGTAATGAGCAGTTCTTC
-,-,TRBJ2-7,TRBV28,CASSFPPQYEQYF,TGTGCCAGCAGTTTCCCCCCACAGTACGAGCAGTACTTC
-,few,TRBJ1-5,TRBV7-9,CASSSGGSHQPQHF,TGTGCCAGCAGCTCGGGGGGAAGCCATCAGCCCCAGCATTTT
-,-,TRBJ1-1,TRBV5-4,CASSLGSNLNTEAFF,TGTGCCAGCAGCTTGGGGTCGAACTTGAACACTGAAGCTTTCTTT
TRBD1,-,TRBJ2-5,TRBV7-9,CASSLADRGAQETQYF,TGTGCCAGCAGCTTAGCGGACAGGGGGGCTCAAGAGACCCAGTACTTC
-,-,TRBJ1-6,TRBV4-1,CASSHKIGNYNSPLHF,TGCGCCAGCAGCCACAAGATTGGCAATTACAATTCACCCCTCCACTTT
-,once,TRBJ1-2,TRBV5-1,CASSLAGGRAYGYTF,TGCGCCAGCAGCTTGGCCGGGGGTCGGGCCTATGGCTACACCTTC
-,-,TRBJ1-1,TRBV18,CASSPLGGLDTEAFF,TGTGCCAGCTCACCACTTGGTGGGCTGGACACTGAAGCTTTCTTT
TRBD1,-,TRBJ1-1,TRBV28,CASRPPGTGNEAFF,TGTGCCAGCAGGCCACCCGGGACAGGGAATGAAGCTTTCTTT
-,few,TRBJ2-6,TRBV6-1,CASSAVYGQFYSGANVLTF,TGTGCCAGCAGTGCAGTCTACGGACAGTTCTACTCTGGGGCCAACGTCCTGACTTTC
-,-,TRBJ1-1,TRBV5-5,CASRIWSEMNTEAFF,TGTGCCAGCAGAATTTGGTCAGAAATGAACACTGAAGCTTTCTTT